One sample yielded the 2 T cell receptor beta chains listed below, sequenced in a study of beta chain features in type 1 diabetes. Sequencing targeted expressed TCRB transcripts, as all isolated RNA had been reverse transcribed. TCRdb's table, derived via immunoSEQ multiplex PCR, lists solely in-frame clones and lacks some. The sample holds a few hundred thousand clones; more than 9.5% are singletons and the top ten take more than 0.015%. Sequenced material: naive CD4+ T cells from blood. The receptors originated from a woman in her 30s in good health.

This clone was observed a few times. This chain uses TRBV29-1 with TRBJ2-1; tentative D call: TRBD2 (5 bases). From germline, CDR1 is SQVTM and CDR2 ANQGSEA. The V end was cut by 2 bases, the J end by 7 bases, with 15 bases between. The CDR3 extends over 14 amino acids. CDR3 bases: TGCAGCGTTGAAATAACCACTCCGGGAAATGAGCAGTTCTTC. This translates into CSVEITTPGNEQFF.

This clone has just a few counts. The chain is built from TRBV7-2 and TRBJ2-1; 15 bases agree with TRBD2. The V gene end was trimmed by 3 bases and the J gene end by 10 bases; junction bases not matched to a gene: 7. The CDR3 totals 16 residues. Germline CDR1 is SGHTA and CDR2 is FQGNSA. The CDR3 spells CASSLGGTSGRREQFF. CDR3 sequence (DNA): TGTGCCAGCAGCTTGGGCGGGACTAGCGGGAGGCGCGAGCAGTTCTTC.